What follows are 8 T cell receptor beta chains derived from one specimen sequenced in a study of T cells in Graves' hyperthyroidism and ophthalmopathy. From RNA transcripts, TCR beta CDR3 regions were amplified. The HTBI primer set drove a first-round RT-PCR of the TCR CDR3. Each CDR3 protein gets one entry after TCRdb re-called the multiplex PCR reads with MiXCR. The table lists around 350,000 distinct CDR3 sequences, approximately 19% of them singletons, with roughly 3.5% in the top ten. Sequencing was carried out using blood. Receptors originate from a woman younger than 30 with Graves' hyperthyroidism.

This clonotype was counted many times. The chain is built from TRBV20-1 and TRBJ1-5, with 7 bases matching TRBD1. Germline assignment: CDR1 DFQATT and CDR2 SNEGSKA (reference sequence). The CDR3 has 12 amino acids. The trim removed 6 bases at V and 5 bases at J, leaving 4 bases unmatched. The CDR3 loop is CSAGTVYQPQHF. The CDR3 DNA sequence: TGCAGTGCGGGGACAGTGTATCAGCCCCAGCATTTT.

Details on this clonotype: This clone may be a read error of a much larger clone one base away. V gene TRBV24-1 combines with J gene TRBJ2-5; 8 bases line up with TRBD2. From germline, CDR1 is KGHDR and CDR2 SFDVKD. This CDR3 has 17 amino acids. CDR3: CATSDPQGAGAQETKYF. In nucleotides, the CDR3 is TGTGCCACCAGTGACCCCCAGGGAGCGGGGGCACAAGAGACCAAGTACTTC.

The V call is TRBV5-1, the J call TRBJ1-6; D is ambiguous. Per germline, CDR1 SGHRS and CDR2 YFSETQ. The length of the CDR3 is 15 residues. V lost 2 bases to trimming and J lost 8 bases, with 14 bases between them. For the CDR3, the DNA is TGCGCCAGCAGCTTTAATTCCCCGACTGATTCACCCCTCCACTTT. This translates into CASSFNSPTDSPLHF.

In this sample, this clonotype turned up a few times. The CDR3: CASSLGEPRANYGYTF. The DNA of the CDR3 is TGCGCCAGCAGCTTGGGGGAACCAAGAGCTAACTATGGCTACACCTTC. The V and J genes are TRBV5-1 and TRBJ1-2; D is unclear. Germline assignment: CDR1 SGHRS and CDR2 YFSETQ. The ends were cut back, 0 bases at V and 0 bases at J, with 12 bases in the middle. The CDR3 runs to 16 residues.

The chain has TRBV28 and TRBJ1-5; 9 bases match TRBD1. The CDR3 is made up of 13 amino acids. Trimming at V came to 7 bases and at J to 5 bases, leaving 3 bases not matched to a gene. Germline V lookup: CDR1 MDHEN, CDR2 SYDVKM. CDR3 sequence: CASTDRGDQPQHF. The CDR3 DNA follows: TGTGCCAGCACTGACAGGGGGGATCAGCCCCAGCATTTT.

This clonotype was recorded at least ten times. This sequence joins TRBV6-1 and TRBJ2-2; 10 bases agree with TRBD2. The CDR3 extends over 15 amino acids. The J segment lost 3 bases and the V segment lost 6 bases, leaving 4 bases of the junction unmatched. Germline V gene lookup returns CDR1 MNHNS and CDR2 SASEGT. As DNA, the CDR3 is TGTGCCAGCAGCACCGGGACTAGCGACACCGGGGAGCTGTTTTTT. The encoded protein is CASSTGTSDTGELFF.

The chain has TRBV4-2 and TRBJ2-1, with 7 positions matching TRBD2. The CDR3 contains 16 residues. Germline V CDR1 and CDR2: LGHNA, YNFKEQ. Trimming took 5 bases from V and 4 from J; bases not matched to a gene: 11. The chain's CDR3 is CASSGRTRGVYNEQFF. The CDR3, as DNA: TGTGCCAGCAGCGGAAGGACTAGGGGAGTTTACAATGAGCAGTTCTTC.

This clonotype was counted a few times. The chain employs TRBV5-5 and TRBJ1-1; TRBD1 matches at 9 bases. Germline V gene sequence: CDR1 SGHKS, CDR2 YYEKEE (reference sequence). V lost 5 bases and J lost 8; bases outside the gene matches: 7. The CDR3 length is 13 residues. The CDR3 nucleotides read TGTGCCAGCAGGTGGACAGGGGCGGCCGAAGCTTTCTTT. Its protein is CASRWTGAAEAFF. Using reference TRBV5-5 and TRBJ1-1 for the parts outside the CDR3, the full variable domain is DAGVTQSPTHLIKTRGQQVTLRCSPISGHKSVSWYQQVLGQGPQFIFQYYEKEERGRGNFPDRFSARQFPNYSSELNVNALLLGDSALYLCASRWTGAAEAFFGQGTRLTVV.